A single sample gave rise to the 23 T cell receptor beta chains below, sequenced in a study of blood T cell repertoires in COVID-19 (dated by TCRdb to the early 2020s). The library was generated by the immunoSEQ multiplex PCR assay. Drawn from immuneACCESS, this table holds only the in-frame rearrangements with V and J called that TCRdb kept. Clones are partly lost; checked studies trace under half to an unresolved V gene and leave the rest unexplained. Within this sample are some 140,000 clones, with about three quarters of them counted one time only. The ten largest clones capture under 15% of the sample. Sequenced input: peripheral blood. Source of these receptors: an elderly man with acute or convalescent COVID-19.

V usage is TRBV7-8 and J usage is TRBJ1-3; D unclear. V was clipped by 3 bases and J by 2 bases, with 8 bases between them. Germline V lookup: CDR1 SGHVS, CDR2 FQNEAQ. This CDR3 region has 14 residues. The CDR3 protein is CASSFLSTGNTIYF. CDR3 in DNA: TGTGCCAGCAGCTTTCTCTCTACTGGAAACACCATATATTTT.

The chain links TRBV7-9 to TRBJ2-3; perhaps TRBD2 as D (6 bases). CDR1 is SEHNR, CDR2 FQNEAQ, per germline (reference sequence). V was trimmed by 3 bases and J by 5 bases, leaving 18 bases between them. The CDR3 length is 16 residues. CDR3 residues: CASSFRGTVIGDTQYF. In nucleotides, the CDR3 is TGTGCCAGCAGCTTCCGGGGGACGGTTATAGGAGATACGCAGTATTTT.

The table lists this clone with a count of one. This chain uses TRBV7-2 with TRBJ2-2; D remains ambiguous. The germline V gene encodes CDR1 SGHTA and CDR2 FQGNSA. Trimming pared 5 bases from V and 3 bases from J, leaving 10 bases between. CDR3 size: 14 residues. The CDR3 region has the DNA TGTGCCAGCAGCATCCTGGGCCACACCGGGGAGCTGTTTTTT. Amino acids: CASSILGHTGELFF.

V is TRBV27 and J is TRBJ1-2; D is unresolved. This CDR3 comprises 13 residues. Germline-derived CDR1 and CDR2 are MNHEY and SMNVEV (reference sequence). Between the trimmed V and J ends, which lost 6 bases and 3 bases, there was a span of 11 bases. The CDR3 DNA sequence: TGTGCCAGCAGATCCACGGAGTACTATGGCTACACCTTC. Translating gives CASRSTEYYGYTF.

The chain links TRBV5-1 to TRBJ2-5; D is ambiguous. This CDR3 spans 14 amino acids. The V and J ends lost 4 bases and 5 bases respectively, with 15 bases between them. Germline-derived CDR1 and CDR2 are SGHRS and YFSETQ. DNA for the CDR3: TGCGCCAGCAGCCAGGCGCTGGGTCAGGAGACCCAGTACTTC. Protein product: CASSQALGQETQYF.

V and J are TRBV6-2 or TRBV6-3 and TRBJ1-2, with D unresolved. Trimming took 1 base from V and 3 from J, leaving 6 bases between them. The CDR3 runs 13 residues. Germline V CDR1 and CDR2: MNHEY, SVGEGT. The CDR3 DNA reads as TGTGCCAGCAGTTACTTGAGGGACTATGGCTACACCTTC. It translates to CASSYLRDYGYTF.

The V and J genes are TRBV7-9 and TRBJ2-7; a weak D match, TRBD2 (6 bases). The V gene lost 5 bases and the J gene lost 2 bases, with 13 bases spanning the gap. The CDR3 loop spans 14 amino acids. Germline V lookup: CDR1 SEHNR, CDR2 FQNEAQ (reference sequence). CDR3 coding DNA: TGTGCCAGCAGCCCTACGGGAGTCCCCTACGAGCAGTACTTC. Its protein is CASSPTGVPYEQYF.

The CDR3 is CASRIGGVNTEAFF. CDR3 DNA: TGTGCCAGCAGGATCGGGGGAGTGAACACTGAAGCTTTCTTT. The rearrangement links TRBV2 to TRBJ1-1; D is perhaps TRBD1 (5 bases). Germline V gene sequence: CDR1 SNHLY, CDR2 FYNNEI. With 6 bases removed from V and 0 bases from J, the gap between germline ends came to 11 bases. The CDR3 length is 14 residues. Full variable domain (outside the CDR3, taken from reference TRBV2 and TRBJ1-1): EPEVTQTPSHQVTQMGQEVILRCVPISNHLYFYWYRQILGQKVEFLVSFYNNEISEKSEIFDDQFSVERPDGSNFTLKIRSTKLEDSAMYFCASRIGGVNTEAFFGQGTRLTVV.

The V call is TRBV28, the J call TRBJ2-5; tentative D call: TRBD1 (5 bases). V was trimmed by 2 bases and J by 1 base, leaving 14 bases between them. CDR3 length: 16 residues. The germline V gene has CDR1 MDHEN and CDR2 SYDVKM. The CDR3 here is CASSLRGKRLQETQYF. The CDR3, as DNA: TGTGCCAGCAGTTTAAGGGGCAAGAGACTCCAAGAGACCCAGTACTTC.

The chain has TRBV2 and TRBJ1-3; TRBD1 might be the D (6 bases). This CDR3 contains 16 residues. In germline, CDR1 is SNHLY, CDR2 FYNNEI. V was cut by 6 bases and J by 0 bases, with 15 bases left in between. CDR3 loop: CASRGQGTLSGNTIYF. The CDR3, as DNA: TGTGCCAGCAGGGGCCAAGGGACACTCTCTGGAAACACCATATATTTT.

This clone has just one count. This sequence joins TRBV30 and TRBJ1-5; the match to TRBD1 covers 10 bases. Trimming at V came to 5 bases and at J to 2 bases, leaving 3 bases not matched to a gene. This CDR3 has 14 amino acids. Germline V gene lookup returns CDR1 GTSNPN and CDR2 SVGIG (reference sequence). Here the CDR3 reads CAWAGTGGNQPQHF. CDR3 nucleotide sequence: TGTGCCTGGGCCGGGACAGGGGGCAATCAGCCCCAGCATTTT.

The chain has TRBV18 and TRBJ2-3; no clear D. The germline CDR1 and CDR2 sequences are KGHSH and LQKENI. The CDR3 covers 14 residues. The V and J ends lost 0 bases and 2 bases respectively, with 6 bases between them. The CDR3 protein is CASSPPYITDTQYF. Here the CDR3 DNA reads TGTGCCAGCTCACCACCGTACATCACAGATACGCAGTATTTT.

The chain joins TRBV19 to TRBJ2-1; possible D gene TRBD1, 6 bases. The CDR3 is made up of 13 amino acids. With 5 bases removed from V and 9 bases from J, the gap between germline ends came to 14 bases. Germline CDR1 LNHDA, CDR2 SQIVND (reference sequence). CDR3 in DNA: TGTGCCAGTAGTTCCCAGGGGTTGGGTGAGCAGTTCTTC. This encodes CASSSQGLGEQFF.

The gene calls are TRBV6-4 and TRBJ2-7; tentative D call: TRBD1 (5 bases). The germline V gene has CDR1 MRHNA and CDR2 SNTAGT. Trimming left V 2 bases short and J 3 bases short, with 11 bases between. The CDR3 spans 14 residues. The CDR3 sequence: CASSDRARVYEQYF. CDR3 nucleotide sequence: TGTGCCAGCAGTGACCGCGCCAGGGTCTACGAGCAGTACTTC.

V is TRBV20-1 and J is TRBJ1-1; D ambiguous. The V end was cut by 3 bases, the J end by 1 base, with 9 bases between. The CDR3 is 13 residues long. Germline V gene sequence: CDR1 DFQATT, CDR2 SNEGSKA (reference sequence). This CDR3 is CSASAQSNTEAFF. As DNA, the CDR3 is TGCAGTGCTAGTGCTCAGTCGAACACTGAAGCTTTCTTT.

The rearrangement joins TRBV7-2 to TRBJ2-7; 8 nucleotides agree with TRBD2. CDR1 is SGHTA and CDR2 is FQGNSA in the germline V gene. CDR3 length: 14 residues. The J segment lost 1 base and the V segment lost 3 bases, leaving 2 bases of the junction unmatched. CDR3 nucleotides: TGTGCCAGCAGCTTTGGCGGGGGGTCCTACGAGCAGTACTTC. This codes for CASSFGGGSYEQYF.

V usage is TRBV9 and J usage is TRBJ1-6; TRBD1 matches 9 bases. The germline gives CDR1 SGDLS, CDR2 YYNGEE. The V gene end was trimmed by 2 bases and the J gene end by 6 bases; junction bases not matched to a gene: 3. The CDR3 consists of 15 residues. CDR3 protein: CASSVSGQGNSPLHF. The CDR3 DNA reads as TGTGCCAGCAGCGTTTCGGGACAGGGTAATTCACCCCTCCACTTT.

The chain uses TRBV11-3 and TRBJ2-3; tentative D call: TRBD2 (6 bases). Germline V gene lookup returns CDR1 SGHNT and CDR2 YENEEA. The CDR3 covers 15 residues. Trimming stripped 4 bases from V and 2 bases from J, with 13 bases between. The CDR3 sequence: CASSSWDSDTDTQYF. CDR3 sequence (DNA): TGTGCCAGCAGCTCCTGGGACTCCGACACAGATACGCAGTATTTT.

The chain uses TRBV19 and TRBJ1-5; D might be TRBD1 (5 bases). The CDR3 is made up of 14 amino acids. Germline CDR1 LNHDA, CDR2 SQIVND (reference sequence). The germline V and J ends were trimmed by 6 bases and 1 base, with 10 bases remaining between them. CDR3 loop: CASSQGLSNQPQHF. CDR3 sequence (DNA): TGTGCCAGTAGCCAGGGTTTAAGCAATCAGCCCCAGCATTTT. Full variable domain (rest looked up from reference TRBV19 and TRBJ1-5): DGGITQSPKYLFRKEGQNVTLSCEQNLNHDAMYWYRQDPGQGLRLIYYSQIVNDFQKGDIAEGYSVSREKKESFPLTVTSAQKNPTAFYLCASSQGLSNQPQHFGDGTRLSIL.

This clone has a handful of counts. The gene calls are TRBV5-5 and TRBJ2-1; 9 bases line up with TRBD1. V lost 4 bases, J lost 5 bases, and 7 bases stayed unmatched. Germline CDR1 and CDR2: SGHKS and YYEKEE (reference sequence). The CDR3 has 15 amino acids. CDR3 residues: CASSVEDRGNNEQFF. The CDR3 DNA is TGTGCCAGCAGCGTAGAGGACAGGGGTAACAATGAGCAGTTCTTC.

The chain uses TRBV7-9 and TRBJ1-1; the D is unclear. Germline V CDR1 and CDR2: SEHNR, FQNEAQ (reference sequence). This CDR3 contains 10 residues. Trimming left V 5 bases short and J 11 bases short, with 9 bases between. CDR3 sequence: CASSPREAFF. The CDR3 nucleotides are TGTGCCAGCAGCCCTAGAGAGGCTTTCTTT.

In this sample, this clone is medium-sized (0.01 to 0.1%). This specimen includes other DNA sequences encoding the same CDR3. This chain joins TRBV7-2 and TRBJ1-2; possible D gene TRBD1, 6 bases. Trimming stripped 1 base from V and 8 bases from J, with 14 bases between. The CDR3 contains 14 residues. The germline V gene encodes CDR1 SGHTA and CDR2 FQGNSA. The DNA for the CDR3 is TGTGCCAGCAGCTTAGGTGCCGGGACAAGCGGCTACACCTTC. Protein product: CASSLGAGTSGYTF.

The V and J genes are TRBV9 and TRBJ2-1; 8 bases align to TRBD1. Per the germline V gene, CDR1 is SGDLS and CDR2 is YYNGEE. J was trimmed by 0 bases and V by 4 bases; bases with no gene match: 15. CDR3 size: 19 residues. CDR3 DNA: TGTGCCAGCAGCCTTCAAGCCGGGACAGGTCCCGTCTCCTACAATGAGCAGTTCTTC. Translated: CASSLQAGTGPVSYNEQFF.